These 14 T cell receptor beta chains were all obtained from the same sample, sequenced in a study of a mutant IDH1 vaccine in newly diagnosed glioma. The time point was: week 35, safety follow-up. The vaccine gave 300 ug of a 20-mer mutant IDH1 peptide subcutaneously per dose. Sequencing used immunoSEQ multiplex PCR; TCRdb keeps in-frame clones, though not all of them. Of tens of thousands of clones listed, around 90% are singletons. No antigens are known for them. The sequencing here drew on PBMCs, taken from a glioma patient whose treatment included an IDH1 peptide vaccine. Receptors originate from a middle-aged woman with glioma.

This rearrangement joins TRBV7-2 to TRBJ1-1; D gene ambiguous. V lost 2 bases and J 1 base, leaving 5 bases between the germline ends. The germline V gene encodes CDR1 SGHTA and CDR2 FQGNSA. The CDR3 covers 13 residues. CDR3 amino acids: CASSLFTNTEAFF. The CDR3 nucleotides are TGTGCCAGCAGCTTATTTACGAACACTGAAGCTTTCTTT.

The J gene is TRBJ2-7, the V gene TRBV10-3, with D possibly being TRBD2 (6 bases). This CDR3 has 14 residues. Germline values: CDR1 ENHRY, CDR2 SYGVKD. V was clipped by 2 bases and J by 7 bases, with 15 bases between them. Here the CDR3 reads CAISEPGLTGEQYF. The CDR3 coding sequence is TGTGCCATCAGTGAGCCGGGACTCACGGGAGAGCAGTACTTC.

The table lists this clone with a few counts. The chain employs TRBV6-5 and TRBJ2-1; weak D call: TRBD1 (6 bases). Trimming shortened V by 0 bases and J by 8 bases, and 8 bases separated the two germline ends. The CDR3 is 13 residues long. Germline CDR1 is MNHEY and CDR2 is SVGAGI. The CDR3 region is CASSYSRGYEQFF. The CDR3 nucleotides read TGTGCCAGCAGTTACTCCAGGGGATATGAGCAGTTCTTC.

A single count supports this clone. The V gene is TRBV13, the J gene TRBJ1-2; TRBD1 agrees at 9 bases. CDR1 is PRHDT and CDR2 is FYEKMQ in the germline V gene (reference sequence). The CDR3 contains 15 residues. The trim removed 5 bases at V and 8 bases at J, leaving 12 bases unmatched. The CDR3 spells CASSPEGQGGWGYTF. The CDR3 coding sequence is TGTGCCAGCAGCCCAGAGGGACAGGGTGGCTGGGGCTACACCTTC.

This chain uses TRBV30 with TRBJ2-1, with TRBD2 matching 9 bases. Trimming at V came to 6 bases and at J to 10 bases, leaving 10 bases not matched to a gene. CDR3 size: 13 residues. Germline V gene sequence: CDR1 GTSNPN, CDR2 SVGIG (reference sequence). The CDR3 DNA reads as TGTGCCTGCCGGGGAGCGGGAGGAGGGGAGCAGTTCTTC. It translates to CACRGAGGGEQFF.

This clone was recorded only once. The gene calls are TRBV5-1 and TRBJ2-7, with 10 bases that match TRBD2. Germline CDR1 SGHRS, CDR2 YFSETQ. V was pared by 0 bases and J by 5 bases, with 5 bases of the junction left unmatched. The CDR3 contains 15 residues. DNA for the CDR3: TGCGCCAGCAGCTTGGTACTAGCGGGACGAAACGAGCAGTACTTC. As protein: CASSLVLAGRNEQYF.

CDR3 coding DNA: TGCGCCAGCAGTCGAAAGGGTGGGAACACTGAAGCTTTCTTT. Protein product: CASSRKGGNTEAFF. This chain uses TRBV23-1 with TRBJ1-1; D remains unclear. TRBV23-1 carries the ORF label, with uncertain function. The CDR3 runs to 14 residues. Trimming stripped 4 bases from V and 1 base from J, with 10 bases between.

The table lists this clone with a count of one. V and J are TRBV5-1 and TRBJ1-1; weak D call: TRBD1 (6 bases). The CDR3 has 13 residues. Deletions cut 2 bases from V and 6 bases from J, with 11 bases between. CDR1 is SGHRS, CDR2 YFSETQ, per germline. The CDR3 bases are TGCGCCAGCAGCTTCTACGGGGGCTCTGAAGCTTTCTTT. Protein sequence: CASSFYGGSEAFF. The complete variable domain, with remaining parts taken from reference TRBV5-1 and TRBJ1-1, reads KAGVTQTPRYLIKTRGQQVTLSCSPISGHRSVSWYQQTPGQGLQFLFEYFSETQRNKGNFPGRFSGRQFSNSRSEMNVSTLELGDSALYLCASSFYGGSEAFFGQGTRLTVV.

The chain couples TRBV6-5 to TRBJ2-1; 10 positions agree with TRBD2. The CDR3 has 16 residues. The V gene end was trimmed by 2 bases and the J gene end by 4 bases; junction bases not matched to a gene: 5. The germline CDR1 and CDR2 sequences are MNHEY and SVGAGI. The CDR3 sequence: CASSYRAGGGYNEQFF. The CDR3 DNA follows: TGTGCCAGCAGTTACCGAGCGGGAGGGGGGTACAATGAGCAGTTCTTC.

The CDR3 nucleotides read TGTGCCAGCAGTTTACTGGCAGGGCAGAGCAATCAGCCCCAGCATTTT. It encodes CASSLLAGQSNQPQHF. This chain links TRBV27 with TRBJ1-5; D may be TRBD1 (5 bases). This CDR3 has 16 amino acids. Deletions cut 2 bases from V and 1 base from J, with 12 bases between. The germline V gene encodes CDR1 MNHEY and CDR2 SMNVEV (reference sequence).

This clone has only one observation. V gene TRBV5-1 combines with J gene TRBJ2-7, with TRBD2 matching 7 bases. The CDR3 loop spans 16 amino acids. The V gene end was trimmed by 6 bases and the J gene end by 3 bases; junction bases not matched to a gene: 15. Germline assignment: CDR1 SGHRS and CDR2 YFSETQ. In nucleotides, the CDR3 is TGCGCCAGCACCCTAAGGTCGGGAGGAGGGAACTACGAGCAGTACTTC. Its protein is CASTLRSGGGNYEQYF.

The V gene is TRBV25-1, the J gene TRBJ2-7, with D hard to call. The V end was cut by 7 bases, the J end by 4 bases, with 17 bases between. Germline-derived CDR1 and CDR2 are MGHDK and SYGVNS. CDR3 size: 14 residues. The CDR3 nucleotides read TGTGCCAGCACCGCGTCTGTAGCCGCATACGAGCAGTACTTC. As protein: CASTASVAAYEQYF.

J is TRBJ1-1 and V is TRBV6-1; D unclear. Trimming removed 4 bases at V and 0 bases at J, with 12 bases between. Germline CDR1 MNHNS, CDR2 SASEGT. CDR3 size: 15 residues. The CDR3 nucleotides are TGTGCCAGCAGTGCAGGAGTTGAGATGAACACTGAAGCTTTCTTT. Translating gives CASSAGVEMNTEAFF.

The chain carries TRBV5-8 and TRBJ2-3; D is unclear. This CDR3 is built from 16 residues. V lost 4 bases and J 1 base, leaving 16 bases between the germline ends. Germline CDR1 reads SGHTS; CDR2 reads YDEGEE. In nucleotides, the CDR3 is TGTGCCAGCAGCCCACAGACAATTTCTGGCACAGATACGCAGTATTTT. The encoded protein is CASSPQTISGTDTQYF.